A selection of T cell receptor beta chains follows, all from one sample in a study of blood T cell repertoires in COVID-19. The protocol was immunoSEQ multiplex PCR, while the TCRdb copy is restricted to in-frame clones and leaves out a portion. The data contain around 270,000 clones, approximately 86% of them singletons. Sequenced sample: peripheral blood. These receptors all stem from a man aged 25-45 years with active or convalescent COVID-19. CDR3s include the opening cysteine and the closing phenylalanine or tryptophan. The D gene is left open where the match is weak. Clone size is shown for a subset of rows, as once, few, many or a class of expanded clone.

v_gene	abundance	d_gene	j_gene	CDR3nt	CDR3aa
TRBV20-1	-	TRBD1	TRBJ2-1	TGCAGTGCTAGGGGACAGGTTCAGCAGTTCTTC	CSARGQVQQFF
TRBV3-1/TRBV3-2	-	TRBD1	TRBJ2-4	TGTGCCAGCAGCCAGGACAGGGTTTCGGACATTCAGTACTTC	CASSQDRVSDIQYF
TRBV7-2	-	TRBD2	TRBJ2-1	TGTGCCAGCAGCTCAGCGGGGGGGGTTGCCGATGAGCAGTTCTTC	CASSSAGGVADEQFF
TRBV20-1	-	-	TRBJ2-5	TGCAGGGGCCGGCCCCAAGAGACCCAGTACTTC	CRGRPQETQYF
TRBV9	-	TRBD2	TRBJ2-3	TGTGCCAGCAGCGGTAGCGGGGTGTGGAGTGCAGATACGCAGTATTTT	CASSGSGVWSADTQYF
TRBV11-2	-	TRBD1	TRBJ1-2	TGTGCCAGCAGCCAATTAAATGACAGGGGATTACTGGACTATGGCTACACCTTC	CASSQLNDRGLLDYGYTF
TRBV7-6	-	-	TRBJ2-7	TGTGCCAGCAGCTTAATTTCGGGGATGGAGCAGTACTTC	CASSLISGMEQYF
TRBV4-3	-	TRBD2	TRBJ2-3	TGCGCCAGCAGCCAAGGGAGCGGGGGTACGCAGTATTTT	CASSQGSGGTQYF
TRBV6-5	-	-	TRBJ1-4	TGTGCCAGCAGCCAAGGGCGGGGACCTAATGAAAAACTGTTTTTT	CASSQGRGPNEKLFF
TRBV30	-	TRBD2	TRBJ2-7	TGTGCCTTAGAGGAGACTAGCGGGGGGACTTACGAGCAGTACTTC	CALEETSGGTYEQYF
TRBV5-6	-	TRBD1	TRBJ1-1	TGTGCCAGCAGCGTCCCCGGGACAGGGAGGTTAGCTGAAGCTTTCTTT	CASSVPGTGRLAEAFF
TRBV7-9	-	-	TRBJ1-2	TGTGCCAGCACCCCCCCGGGAGGGAGATATGGCTACACCTTC	CASTPPGGRYGYTF
TRBV6-5	-	-	TRBJ1-4	TGTGCCAGCAGCGGAGATGCAACTAATGAAAAACTGTTTTTT	CASSGDATNEKLFF
TRBV13	-	TRBD1	TRBJ1-1	TGTGCCAGCAGCACCGGGACAGGATGGAACACTGAAGCTTTCTTT	CASSTGTGWNTEAFF
TRBV6-2/TRBV6-3	-	-	TRBJ1-1	TGTGCCAGCAGTACGAGGCACACTGAAGCTTTCTTT	CASSTRHTEAFF
TRBV5-4	once	TRBD2	TRBJ2-5	TGTGCCAGCGCCCGAGGGGCGGGGGTGGAGACCCAGTACTTC	CASARGAGVETQYF
TRBV27	few	-	TRBJ2-7	TGTGCCAGCACCCGGGATTTGACCGGCGAGCAGTACTTC	CASTRDLTGEQYF
TRBV7-8	-	TRBD1	TRBJ2-7	TGTGCCAGCAGCCCCGGGGAACGGACAGGAACCTACGAGCAGTACTTC	CASSPGERTGTYEQYF
TRBV3-1/TRBV3-2	few	-	TRBJ1-6	TGTGCCAGCCAACCTGTGGGAGATAATTCACCCCTCCACTTT	CASQPVGDNSPLHF
TRBV7-9	few	-	TRBJ1-3	TGTGCCAGCAGCTCTGGAGGCTCTGGAAACACCATATATTTT	CASSSGGSGNTIYF
TRBV6-5	-	-	TRBJ1-2	TGTGCCAGCCTCCCGACAGAAGCTAACTATGGCTACACCTTC	CASLPTEANYGYTF
TRBV5-6	once	-	TRBJ2-7	TGTGCCAGCAGCTCCTACTCCTACGAGCAGTACTTC	CASSSYSYEQYF
TRBV3-1/TRBV3-2	-	TRBD1	TRBJ1-6	TGTGCCACTTCGGGACAGTACTCACCCCTCCACTTT	CATSGQYSPLHF
TRBV5-4	-	TRBD1	TRBJ2-7	TGTGCCAGCAGCTTTTTCACAGGGGCCAACTACGAGCAGTACTTC	CASSFFTGANYEQYF
TRBV10-2	-	TRBD2	TRBJ2-7	TGCGCCAGCAGCCAACTAGCGGGGACGTCTTACGGGCAGTACTTC	CASSQLAGTSYGQYF
TRBV14	-	-	TRBJ1-2	TGTGCCAGCAGCCGAGACGGGTTAGCGTCATCTGGCTACACCTTC	CASSRDGLASSGYTF
TRBV7-9	few	TRBD1	TRBJ1-2	TGTGCCAGCAGGCCACAGGGGGCGGGTGGCTACACCTTC	CASRPQGAGGYTF
TRBV30	-	TRBD2	TRBJ2-1	TGTGCCTGCGGGGGGAATGAGCAGTTCTTC	CACGGNEQFF
TRBV21-1	-	-	TRBJ2-3	TGTGCCAGCAGCAATTTAAAAACATTCGTCCCCACAGATACGCAGTATTTT	CASSNLKTFVPTDTQYF
TRBV5-1	-	-	TRBJ1-2	TGCGCCAGCAGCGAGGGTAACTATGGCTACACCTTC	CASSEGNYGYTF
TRBV29-1	few	TRBD1	TRBJ1-1	TGCAGCGGCGGACAGGGCACTGAAGCTTTCTTT	CSGGQGTEAFF
TRBV9	-	-	TRBJ2-7	TGTGCCAGCAGCGTCGGGCCAGCGGTAAGCTCCTACGAGCAGTACTTC	CASSVGPAVSSYEQYF
TRBV5-8	-	-	TRBJ2-7	TGTGCCAGCAGCCTCGGTATGTCCTACGAGCAGTACTTC	CASSLGMSYEQYF
TRBV10-3	-	-	TRBJ1-5	TGTGCCATCAGTGAGTTCCAGGGACAAGGTCAGCCCCAGCATTTT	CAISEFQGQGQPQHF
TRBV6-2/TRBV6-3	-	TRBD2	TRBJ2-7	TGTGCCAGCAGCCGGGGGGGACTCTACGAGCAGTACTTC	CASSRGGLYEQYF
TRBV6-1	-	TRBD1	TRBJ1-5	TGTGCCAGCAGTGACCGACAGGGCCCCAATCAGCCCCAGCATTTT	CASSDRQGPNQPQHF
TRBV12-3/TRBV12-4	-	-	TRBJ1-1	TGTGCCAGCGTAAGGCGGGGGAAAACTGAAGCTTTCTTT	CASVRRGKTEAFF
TRBV3-1/TRBV3-2	-	TRBD2	TRBJ2-1	TGTGCCAGCAGCCACCTTAGCGGGGTGCGGGTTCATGAGCAGTTCTTC	CASSHLSGVRVHEQFF
TRBV7-2	once	TRBD2	TRBJ2-1	TGTGCCAGCAGCTTAGTTTCCGGGGGGGCCAAAAATGAGCAGTTCTTC	CASSLVSGGAKNEQFF
TRBV9	-	-	TRBJ2-7	TGTGCCAGCAGCATCGACGGGGGCGAGCAGTACTTC	CASSIDGGEQYF
TRBV7-2	-	-	TRBJ2-2	TGTGCCAGCAGCTTAGGGTCCGTCACATCGAACACCGGGGAGCTGTTTTTT	CASSLGSVTSNTGELFF
TRBV29-1	-	TRBD2	TRBJ2-2	TGCAGCGTTCGGTTCACTAGCGGGGTGATAGACACCGGGGAGCTGTTTTTT	CSVRFTSGVIDTGELFF
TRBV9	-	TRBD2	TRBJ2-3	TGTGCCAGCAGCGGCCTAGCGGGGGGGCATGCAGATACGCAGTATTTT	CASSGLAGGHADTQYF
TRBV4-1	once	TRBD1	TRBJ2-7	TGCGCCAGCAGCCCCTGGGACAGGGCTTCCTACGAGCAGTACTTC	CASSPWDRASYEQYF
TRBV27	-	TRBD1	TRBJ2-2	TGTGCCAGCTCGAGGACAGGGGGCAACACCGGGGAGCTGTTTTTT	CASSRTGGNTGELFF
TRBV18	-	-	TRBJ1-4	TGTGCCAGCTCTCAACAGGTTGGGAATGAAAAACTGTTTTTT	CASSQQVGNEKLFF
TRBV3-1/TRBV3-2	-	-	TRBJ2-3	TGTGCCAGCAGCCAGGGGGGAGAAGATACGCAGTATTTT	CASSQGGEDTQYF
TRBV27	-	-	TRBJ1-5	TGTGCCAGCAGTTTTCGGGGAGGGAATCAGCCCCAGCATTTT	CASSFRGGNQPQHF
TRBV21-1	-	-	TRBJ1-6	TGTGCCAGCAGGCGGGACGACGTTCGGAATAATTCACCCCTCCACTTT	CASRRDDVRNNSPLHF
TRBV27	once	-	TRBJ1-1	TGTGCCAGCAGTTTAGAGGGGGGGACTGAAGCTTTCTTT	CASSLEGGTEAFF
TRBV5-8	-	TRBD2	TRBJ2-1	TGTGCCAGCAGCCCGGGACTAGCGGGCGACAATGAGCAGTTCTTC	CASSPGLAGDNEQFF
TRBV5-1	-	-	TRBJ2-7	TGCGCCAGCAGCTTGGCGGGCGAGCAGTACTTC	CASSLAGEQYF
TRBV9	-	TRBD1	TRBJ1-2	TGTGCCAGCAGCGTAGGGGACAGAAAGCTTTATGGCTACACCTTC	CASSVGDRKLYGYTF
TRBV2	-	TRBD2	TRBJ2-1	TGTGCCAGCAGTGAAGGGCTAGCGGAATACAATGAGCAGTTCTTC	CASSEGLAEYNEQFF
TRBV6-6	-	-	TRBJ1-3	TGTGCCAGCAGTTACGGGCTGCTGGACTCTGGAAACACCATATATTTT	CASSYGLLDSGNTIYF
TRBV5-4	-	-	TRBJ2-5	TGTGCCAGCAGCAGGGACTACCAAGAGACCCAGTACTTC	CASSRDYQETQYF
TRBV7-6	-	-	TRBJ2-2	TGTGCCAGCAGCCCGGGGGTTGCGGAGAGCTCGAACACCGGGGAGCTGTTTTTT	CASSPGVAESSNTGELFF